The 27 T cell receptor beta chains below come from one sample, sequenced in a study of blood T cell repertoires in COVID-19. Measured with immunoSEQ multiplex PCR; TCRdb has only the in-frame clones, and not every one. This table has 200,000 to 300,000 clones, roughly 90% appearing once. The sample was peripheral blood. These receptor sequences come from a man in his fifties or sixties who had recovered from COVID-19.

V and J are TRBV27 and TRBJ2-7; TRBD1 agrees at 7 bases. V was clipped by 3 bases and J by 0 bases; unmatched bases: 11. Per germline, CDR1 MNHEY and CDR2 SMNVEV (reference sequence). The CDR3 is made up of 17 amino acids. The CDR3: CASSFRFLRDSSYEQYF. In nucleotides, the CDR3 is TGTGCCAGCAGTTTTAGGTTCCTTCGGGACAGCTCCTACGAGCAGTACTTC.

V usage is TRBV24-1 and J usage is TRBJ1-5, with 10 bases aligning to TRBD1. The CDR3 is 16 amino acids. The V segment lost 3 bases and the J segment 6 bases; nucleotides outside the gene matches: 7. Germline assignment: CDR1 KGHDR and CDR2 SFDVKD. CDR3 sequence: CATSDRDRGQRQPQHF. CDR3 DNA sequence: TGTGCCACCAGTGATCGTGACAGGGGGCAACGTCAGCCCCAGCATTTT.

The V gene is TRBV7-2, the J gene TRBJ2-6; 7 nucleotides align to TRBD1. From germline, CDR1 is SGHTA and CDR2 FQGNSA. CDR3 length: 16 amino acids. The trim removed 5 bases at V and 4 bases at J, leaving 8 bases unmatched. The CDR3 nucleotides read TGTGCCAGCAGCGATAATCCGGGACAGGGGGCCAACGTCCTGACTTTC. It encodes CASSDNPGQGANVLTF. The full variable domain, completed using reference TRBV7-2 and TRBJ2-6, is GAGVSQSPSNKVTEKGKDVELRCDPISGHTALYWYRQSLGQGLEFLIYFQGNSAPDKSGLPSDRFSAERTGGSVSTLTIQRTQQEDSAVYLCASSDNPGQGANVLTFGAGSRLTVL.

This clone was observed at least ten times. The chain recombines TRBV2 with TRBJ1-2; a possible D gene is TRBD1 (5 bases). V was cut by 0 bases and J by 4 bases, with 6 bases left in between. From germline, CDR1 is SNHLY and CDR2 FYNNEI. The length of the CDR3 is 13 residues. CDR3 sequence: CASSEARAYGYTF. CDR3 in DNA: TGTGCCAGCAGTGAAGCCAGGGCCTATGGCTACACCTTC.

The CDR3 region is CASSLVHSGQGPGNTIYF. The CDR3 region has the DNA TGCGCCAGCAGCTTGGTTCATAGCGGACAGGGGCCTGGAAACACCATATATTTT. This chain uses TRBV5-1 with TRBJ1-3, with TRBD1 identical over 9 bases. The CDR3 consists of 18 residues. The V gene end was trimmed by 0 bases and the J gene end by 2 bases; junction bases not matched to a gene: 9. Germline CDR1 and CDR2: SGHRS and YFSETQ.

The CDR3 protein is CASRQDIGGFVQYF. In DNA form, the CDR3 reads TGTGCCAGCAGGCAGGACATCGGGGGGTTCGTTCAGTACTTC. V and J are TRBV6-5 and TRBJ2-4; TRBD2 agrees at 7 bases. Looked up from germline, CDR1 is MNHEY and CDR2 is SVGAGI. With V trimmed by 6 bases and J by 11 bases, 13 bases remained unmatched. The CDR3 runs to 14 residues.

The chain's CDR3 is CASTVLTGTGLRNEQFF. In nucleotides, the CDR3 is TGTGCCAGCACCGTGCTTACCGGGACAGGGCTTCGGAATGAGCAGTTCTTC. V and J are TRBV27 and TRBJ2-1; 9 bases match TRBD1. Germline CDR1 is MNHEY and CDR2 is SMNVEV (reference sequence). CDR3 length: 17 residues. With V trimmed by 7 bases and J by 7 bases, 17 bases remained unmatched.

The chain has TRBV6-2 or TRBV6-3 and TRBJ1-6, with D hard to call. CDR3 length: 14 amino acids. V was shortened by 5 bases and J by 0 bases, with 5 bases between the two germline ends. The germline V gene encodes CDR1 MNHEY and CDR2 SVGEGT. This CDR3 reads CASSRSSYNSPLHF. Written as DNA, the CDR3 is TGTGCCAGCAGTCGTAGCTCCTATAATTCACCCCTCCACTTT.

The gene calls are TRBV5-1 and TRBJ1-1; 9 positions match TRBD1. The germline gives CDR1 SGHRS, CDR2 YFSETQ. Unmatched junction bases numbered 1, after V lost 3 bases and J lost 4 bases. The CDR3 is made up of 13 amino acids. The CDR3 DNA sequence: TGCGCCAGCAGCTCACAGGGGGCCACTGAAGCTTTCTTT. Its protein is CASSSQGATEAFF.

This clone was seen once. V usage is TRBV18 and J usage is TRBJ2-4; tentative D call: TRBD2 (5 bases). The germline CDR1 and CDR2 sequences are KGHSH and LQKENI. The CDR3 loop spans 14 amino acids. The germline V and J ends were trimmed by 3 bases and 6 bases, with 12 bases remaining between them. The CDR3 nucleotides read TGTGCCAGCTCACCCGGAGGAGGCATAAACATTCAGTACTTC. It codes for CASSPGGGINIQYF.

The genes are TRBV7-9 and TRBJ2-3; 9 bases are a match to TRBD1. With V trimmed by 5 bases and J by 4 bases, 7 bases remained unmatched. The CDR3 has 15 residues. The germline CDR1 and CDR2 sequences are SEHNR and FQNEAQ (reference sequence). Here the CDR3 reads CASSLGTGSADTQYF. Here the CDR3 DNA reads TGTGCCAGCAGCCTCGGGACAGGGAGCGCAGATACGCAGTATTTT.

About this clone: The junction differs from germline at one of its ends, possibly a read error. Other nucleotide sequences in the sample specify the same CDR3. The rearrangement links TRBV7-2 to TRBJ1-2, with D possibly matching TRBD1 (6 bases). The CDR3 consists of 14 residues. Germline values: CDR1 SGHTA, CDR2 FQGNSA. The CDR3 is CASSSLQGLVGYTF. The CDR3 nucleotides read TGTGCCAGTAGCTCGTTGCAGGGGTTGGTCGGCTACACCTTC. Drawing the rest from reference TRBV7-2 and TRBJ1-2, the complete variable domain is GAGVSQSPSNKVTEKGKDVELRCDPISGHTALYWYRQSLGQGLEFLIYFQGNSAPDKSGLPSDRFSAERTGGSVSTLTIQRTQQEDSAVYLCASSSLQGLVGYTFGSGTRLTVV.

The V call is TRBV6-5, the J call TRBJ1-6, with D possibly being TRBD1 (5 bases). This CDR3 spans 15 amino acids. Germline V gene data show CDR1 as MNHEY and CDR2 as SVGAGI. Trimming pared 6 bases from V and 4 bases from J, leaving 13 bases between. CDR3 nucleotide sequence: TGTGCCAGCAGGGGTGCCCGACAGTATAATTCACCCCTCCACTTT. It codes for CASRGARQYNSPLHF.

The DNA of the CDR3 is TGTGCCAGCAGCCCCGGGACAGGGGGCTTCAACTATGGCTACACCTTC. Translation: CASSPGTGGFNYGYTF. The V call is TRBV5-6, the J call TRBJ1-2, with 12 bases lining up with TRBD1. Per germline, CDR1 SGHDT and CDR2 YYEEEE. The CDR3 has 16 amino acids. The V segment lost 4 bases and the J segment 2 bases; nucleotides outside the gene matches: 6.

The chain uses TRBV11-2 and TRBJ2-1; possibly TRBD2 for D (6 bases). Per germline, CDR1 SGHAT and CDR2 FQNNGV. This CDR3 is 15 amino acids long. Trimming stripped 0 bases from V and 4 bases from J, with 10 bases between. For the CDR3, the DNA is TGTGCCAGCAGCTTAGAGGGGACTGAATACAATGAGCAGTTCTTC. Its protein is CASSLEGTEYNEQFF. Full variable domain (rest looked up from reference TRBV11-2 and TRBJ2-1): EAGVAQSPRYKIIEKRQSVAFWCNPISGHATLYWYQQILGQGPKLLIQFQNNGVVDDSQLPKDRFSAERLKGVDSTLKIQPAKLEDSAVYLCASSLEGTEYNEQFFGPGTRLTVL.

The V call is TRBV14, the J call TRBJ1-1; weak D call: TRBD1 (6 bases). The V and J ends lost 2 bases and 11 bases respectively, with 18 bases between them. The CDR3 covers 14 residues. Germline V CDR1 and CDR2: SGHDN, FVKESK. The CDR3 DNA sequence: TGTGCCAGCAGCCAACAATCCCTCAGGGGATCGGCTTTCTTT. Translation: CASSQQSLRGSAFF.

The chain employs TRBV12-3 or TRBV12-4 and TRBJ1-2; 10 bases are shared with TRBD1. V gave up 1 base and J gave up 8 bases; unmatched junction bases: 1. This CDR3 has 13 amino acids. CDR3 amino acids: CASSLGDRGGYTF. In DNA form, the CDR3 reads TGTGCCAGCAGTTTAGGGGACAGGGGCGGCTACACCTTC.

The genes are TRBV5-1 and TRBJ1-4; D is undetermined. The V end lost 0 bases, the J end lost 8 bases, and 14 bases lay between the germline ends. Germline values: CDR1 SGHRS, CDR2 YFSETQ. This CDR3 contains 15 residues. The CDR3 region has the DNA TGCGCCAGCAGCTTGGCGGGTCAATCGAGGGAAAAACTGTTTTTT. It translates to CASSLAGQSREKLFF.

This clone was detected once. This chain uses TRBV21-1 with TRBJ2-4; TRBD2 reflects the table's D call only, with no check against the DNA. TRBV21-1 is a pseudogene segment. The CDR3 is made up of 17 amino acids. The DNA for the CDR3 is TGTGCCAGCAGCAAAGTCGGCGGGGGCCTAGCCAAAAACATTCAGTACTTC. Its protein is CASSKVGGGLAKNIQYF.

V and J are TRBV19 and TRBJ2-1; 10 nucleotides line up with TRBD1. V shed 3 bases, J shed 0 bases, and the junction held 8 bases outside the gene matches. The CDR3 loop spans 18 amino acids. Germline values: CDR1 LNHDA, CDR2 SQIVND (reference sequence). The CDR3: CASSIKWRTGGSYNEQFF. The CDR3 coding sequence is TGTGCCAGTAGTATTAAGTGGAGGACAGGGGGCTCCTACAATGAGCAGTTCTTC.

For this clone: Other DNA sequences in this sample translate to the same CDR3. The genes are TRBV5-1 and TRBJ2-5; D is undetermined. V was shortened by 0 bases and J by 2 bases, with 5 bases between the two germline ends. From germline, CDR1 is SGHRS and CDR2 YFSETQ. CDR3 size: 13 residues. CDR3 DNA sequence: TGCGCCAGCAGCTTGGGGCTGCAAGAGACCCAGTACTTC. Amino acids: CASSLGLQETQYF.

This clone occurred a few times. This chain joins TRBV7-9 and TRBJ1-4, with 7 nucleotides matching TRBD1. V was pared by 2 bases and J by 6 bases, with 9 bases of the junction left unmatched. The CDR3 sequence is 16 residues long. The germline CDR1 and CDR2 sequences are SEHNR and FQNEAQ (reference sequence). CDR3 DNA sequence: TGTGCCAGCAGCTTATCTATCGGGACAGCGTATGAAAAACTGTTTTTT. It is translated as CASSLSIGTAYEKLFF.

As for this clone: The identical CDR3 is also encoded by other nucleotide sequences in the sample. V is TRBV12-5 and J is TRBJ1-3; no clear D gene. V lost 3 bases to trimming and J lost 1 base, with 7 bases between them. CDR1 is LGHNT and CDR2 is FRNRAP in the germline V gene. The CDR3 covers 14 residues. The CDR3 DNA follows: TGTGCTAGTGGTTTAGGGAGTTCTGGAAACACCATATATTTT. It encodes CASGLGSSGNTIYF.

The genes are TRBV27 and TRBJ2-7; D is possibly TRBD2 (6 bases). V was shortened by 3 bases and J by 1 base, with 16 bases between the two germline ends. CDR3 length: 16 residues. Per germline, CDR1 MNHEY and CDR2 SMNVEV (reference sequence). CDR3 in DNA: TGTGCCAGCAGTTTTAGCGGCTTAAACCCTTCCTACGAGCAGTACTTC. Its protein is CASSFSGLNPSYEQYF.

This chain links TRBV10-3 with TRBJ1-2; D may be TRBD1 (6 bases). The CDR3 consists of 14 residues. Germline V CDR1 and CDR2: ENHRY, SYGVKD. V lost 2 bases, J lost 8 bases, and 15 bases lay in between. CDR3 loop: CAISERGGARGYTF. In DNA, the CDR3 is TGTGCCATCAGTGAGAGGGGGGGCGCAAGGGGCTACACCTTC.

The rearrangement uses TRBV2 and TRBJ1-4; D might be TRBD1 (6 bases). V dropped 7 bases and J dropped 8 bases, with 20 bases sitting between them. This CDR3 comprises 15 residues. Per germline, CDR1 SNHLY and CDR2 FYNNEI. The chain's CDR3 is CASTKSDRRGEKLFF. DNA for the CDR3: TGTGCCAGCACGAAATCCGACAGGCGAGGGGAAAAACTGTTTTTT.

J is TRBJ1-1 and V is TRBV4-1, with 7 nucleotides matching TRBD1. V gave up 2 bases and J gave up 11 bases; unmatched junction bases: 11. This CDR3 comprises 14 residues. Germline V gene sequence: CDR1 MGHRA, CDR2 YSYEKL. The CDR3 sequence: CASSQRDREWLAFF. CDR3 in DNA: TGCGCCAGCAGCCAACGTGACAGGGAGTGGTTGGCTTTCTTT.